These T cell receptor beta chains were read from a single sample in a study of blood T cell repertoires in COVID-19. Assay: immunoSEQ multiplex PCR; the TCRdb copy retains only in-frame clones and omits some. The repertoire has more than 400,000 clones, approximately 85% of them found once; the top ten carry roughly 3.1%. The sequencing sample was made of peripheral blood. The source of these receptors is a human donor in a cohort sampled during active COVID-19. Each CDR3 is given with its conserved first and last residue. Clone size, where shown, is once, few, many, or a class for clones that have expanded.

cdr3_aa: CASSLVGEVSSYNEQFF
j_call: TRBJ2-1
clone_size: .
v_call: TRBV5-4

cdr3_aa: CSVEGGRPPEGEQFF
j_call: TRBJ2-1
clone_size: .
v_call: TRBV29-1

cdr3_aa: CAGGEASAIVEQYF
j_call: TRBJ2-7
clone_size: .
v_call: TRBV30

cdr3_aa: CASSAQGRNTIYF
j_call: TRBJ1-3
clone_size: .
v_call: TRBV7-2

cdr3_aa: CASSRGLDRTTDTQYF
j_call: TRBJ2-3
clone_size: .
v_call: TRBV5-8

cdr3_aa: CASSSQGAGTGELFF
j_call: TRBJ2-2
clone_size: .
v_call: TRBV19

cdr3_aa: CASSYWEEQFF
j_call: TRBJ2-1
clone_size: few
v_call: TRBV6-6

cdr3_aa: CASSPAGTPSYEQYF
j_call: TRBJ2-7
clone_size: .
v_call: TRBV11-2

cdr3_aa: CSDGQAHGYTF
j_call: TRBJ1-2
clone_size: once
v_call: TRBV29-1

cdr3_aa: CAINEGTSGYNEQFF
j_call: TRBJ2-1
clone_size: .
v_call: TRBV10-3

cdr3_aa: CASSQGRRDNQPQHF
j_call: TRBJ1-5
clone_size: .
v_call: TRBV18

cdr3_aa: CASRLDGFYGYTF
j_call: TRBJ1-2
clone_size: .
v_call: TRBV12-3/TRBV12-4

cdr3_aa: CASSLDYSYSNQPQHF
j_call: TRBJ1-5
clone_size: once
v_call: TRBV7-8

cdr3_aa: CASIDGTGHTGELFF
j_call: TRBJ2-2
clone_size: .
v_call: TRBV9